The 28 T cell receptor beta chains below were found in one sample sequenced in a study of T cells in narcolepsy. TCRdb's copy holds only in-frame clones and misses some; the assay was immunoSEQ multiplex PCR. The repertoire holds some 13,000 clones, with roughly nine tenths as singletons. The sample was CD45RA- memory CD4+ T cells from PBMCs. These receptors were taken from a human donor with narcolepsy.

V gene TRBV2 combines with J gene TRBJ2-4; TRBD2 agrees at 12 bases. Germline CDR1 is SNHLY and CDR2 is FYNNEI. The CDR3 is made up of 19 amino acids. Trimming cost V 2 bases and J 0 bases; bases outside gene matches: 8. The DNA for the CDR3 is TGTGCCAGCAGTGAACGGGGGCGACTAGCGGGAGTAGCCAAAAACATTCAGTACTTC. Its protein is CASSERGRLAGVAKNIQYF.

This chain uses TRBV18 with TRBJ2-7; D is perhaps TRBD2 (5 bases). Trimming shortened V by 2 bases and J by 3 bases, and 11 bases separated the two germline ends. Germline CDR1 is KGHSH and CDR2 is LQKENI. This CDR3 contains 14 residues. CDR3: CASSPSGDYYEQYF. DNA for the CDR3: TGTGCCAGCTCACCATCCGGGGATTACTACGAGCAGTACTTC.

This chain joins TRBV7-2 and TRBJ2-2; TRBD2 matches at 13 bases. This CDR3 comprises 15 residues. V lost 4 bases, J lost 9 bases, and 5 bases stayed unmatched. CDR1 is SGHTA, CDR2 FQGNSA, per germline. Here the CDR3 DNA reads TGTGCCAGCAGCTCTCCGGGACTAGCGGGATGGGAGCTGTTTTTT. Its translation: CASSSPGLAGWELFF. Supplemented by reference TRBV7-2 and TRBJ2-2, the full variable domain reads GAGVSQSPSNKVTEKGKDVELRCDPISGHTALYWYRQSLGQGLEFLIYFQGNSAPDKSGLPSDRFSAERTGGSVSTLTIQRTQQEDSAVYLCASSSPGLAGWELFFGEGSRLTVL.

The rearrangement links TRBV30 to TRBJ2-6, with TRBD1 as a possible D gene (5 bases). From germline, CDR1 is GTSNPN and CDR2 SVGIG (reference sequence). Deletions cut 2 bases from V and 0 bases from J, with 8 bases between. This CDR3 region has 15 residues. CDR3: CAWSRDSSGANVLTF. For the CDR3, the DNA is TGTGCCTGGAGTAGAGACAGCTCTGGGGCCAACGTCCTGACTTTC.

The rearrangement uses TRBV9 and TRBJ2-3; D is ambiguous. Germline V lookup: CDR1 SGDLS, CDR2 YYNGEE. This CDR3 spans 12 amino acids. V lost 2 bases and J lost 3, with 4 bases in between. CDR3 sequence reads: CASSVSTDTQYF. In DNA form, the CDR3 reads TGTGCCAGCAGCGTCTCGACAGATACGCAGTATTTT.

The chain combines TRBV10-3 with TRBJ1-2, with 7 bases lining up with TRBD1. Germline V lookup: CDR1 ENHRY, CDR2 SYGVKD. This CDR3 has 14 amino acids. V lost 6 bases to trimming and J lost 0 bases; unmatched junction nucleotides: 4. The DNA of the CDR3 is TGTGCCATCAGGGGACAGCGGCCTAACTATGGCTACACCTTC. Translating gives CAIRGQRPNYGYTF.

V gene TRBV11-2 combines with J gene TRBJ2-1; 9 bases are shared with TRBD1. Per the germline V gene, CDR1 is SGHAT and CDR2 is FQNNGV. The CDR3 spans 15 residues. V was pared by 7 bases and J by 4 bases, with 8 bases of the junction left unmatched. For the CDR3, the DNA is TGTGCCAGCAACCAACCCGGGACAGGGTACAATGAGCAGTTCTTC. Protein product: CASNQPGTGYNEQFF.

The V and J genes are TRBV29-1 and TRBJ1-2; 7 bases align to TRBD1. There are 14 residues in the CDR3. V lost 3 bases to trimming and J lost 2 bases; unmatched junction nucleotides: 6. Germline CDR1 is SQVTM and CDR2 is ANQGSEA. The CDR3 region is CSVDLGQINYGYTF. Written as DNA, the CDR3 is TGCAGCGTTGATTTGGGACAGATAAACTATGGCTACACCTTC.

The gene calls are TRBV4-2 and TRBJ1-2; perhaps TRBD1 as D (5 bases). Per the germline V gene, CDR1 is LGHNA and CDR2 is YNFKEQ. This CDR3 has 16 amino acids. V shed 3 bases and J shed 4 bases, with 18 bases lying between them. CDR3 DNA sequence: TGTGCCAGCAGCCAGTCAACAATGGGGCCGGGCTATGGCTACACCTTC. Translating gives CASSQSTMGPGYGYTF.

This sequence joins TRBV7-2 and TRBJ2-7; D is possibly TRBD2 (6 bases). This CDR3 region has 13 residues. Germline values: CDR1 SGHTA, CDR2 FQGNSA. V gave up 6 bases and J gave up 2 bases, with 11 bases separating them. The CDR3 sequence is CASSLALTYEQYF. Written as DNA, the CDR3 is TGTGCCAGCAGTCTAGCGCTAACCTACGAGCAGTACTTC.

The V and J genes are TRBV5-1 and TRBJ1-6, with D unresolved. The V end was cut by 4 bases, the J end by 9 bases, with 17 bases between. The germline V gene encodes CDR1 SGHRS and CDR2 YFSETQ. CDR3 size: 15 residues. Here the CDR3 DNA reads TGCGCCAGCAGCATTCGACTGAGTTTGGGTTCACCCCTCCACTTT. Its protein is CASSIRLSLGSPLHF. Full variable domain (missing parts from reference TRBV5-1 and TRBJ1-6): KAGVTQTPRYLIKTRGQQVTLSCSPISGHRSVSWYQQTPGQGLQFLFEYFSETQRNKGNFPGRFSGRQFSNSRSEMNVSTLELGDSALYLCASSIRLSLGSPLHFGNGTRLTVT.

This chain connects TRBV6-5 to TRBJ1-1, with TRBD1 matching 8 bases. In germline, CDR1 is MNHEY, CDR2 SVGAGI. The length of the CDR3 is 14 residues. The V and J ends lost 3 bases and 3 bases, in that order; junction bases with no gene match: 3. CDR3 sequence reads: CASSYTTGDTEAFF. The CDR3 DNA reads TGTGCCAGCAGTTATACGACAGGGGACACTGAAGCTTTCTTT.

The V and J genes are TRBV30 and TRBJ1-2; 7 nucleotides match TRBD1. The V gene end was trimmed by 5 bases and the J gene end by 10 bases; junction bases not matched to a gene: 10. The CDR3 is 12 residues long. Germline V CDR1 and CDR2: GTSNPN, SVGIG (reference sequence). In nucleotides, the CDR3 is TGTGCCTGGCGACAGGGAAATTCATACTACACCTTC. It yields the protein CAWRQGNSYYTF. Complete variable domain (other parts from reference TRBV30 and TRBJ1-2): SQTIHQWPATLVQPVGSPLSLECTVEGTSNPNLYWYRQAAGRGLQLLFYSVGIGQISSEVPQNLSASRPQDRQFILSSKKLLLSDSGFYLCAWRQGNSYYTFGSGTRLTVV.

This chain uses TRBV5-5 with TRBJ2-6; D might be TRBD1 (6 bases). The CDR3 runs to 14 residues. V lost 2 bases, J lost 4 bases, and 7 bases lay in between. Germline V gene lookup returns CDR1 SGHKS and CDR2 YYEKEE (reference sequence). CDR3 in amino acids: CASSFRGGANVLTF. The CDR3 region has the DNA TGTGCCAGCAGCTTCAGGGGAGGGGCCAACGTCCTGACTTTC.

This clone was seen just once. The chain carries TRBV7-2 and TRBJ1-3, with D uncertain. The CDR3 runs to 14 residues. CDR1 and CDR2 (germline): SGHTA, FQGNSA. Trimming shortened V by 6 bases and J by 4 bases, and 13 bases separated the two germline ends. The CDR3 region has the DNA TGTGCCAGCAGGGCCGGGAGCAGCGGAAACACCATATATTTT. Amino acids: CASRAGSSGNTIYF.

The chain uses TRBV5-6 and TRBJ2-3; no clear D. Germline CDR1 is SGHDT and CDR2 is YYEEEE. V lost 6 bases and J lost 4, with 12 bases in between. The CDR3 runs 13 residues. The CDR3 region is CASTLSGPDTQYF. The DNA for the CDR3 is TGTGCCAGCACCCTCAGTGGCCCAGATACGCAGTATTTT.

The chain is built from TRBV6-5 and TRBJ2-1; a weak D match, TRBD2 (6 bases). This CDR3 spans 13 amino acids. CDR1 MNHEY and CDR2 SVGAGI come from the germline V gene. V lost 7 bases to trimming and J lost 7 bases, with 14 bases between them. The CDR3 region has the DNA TGTGCCAGCAACCCACATGGGGGGAATGAGCAGTTCTTC. Residues: CASNPHGGNEQFF.

The V gene is TRBV4-2, the J gene TRBJ2-1; D unresolved. The CDR3 is made up of 15 amino acids. V was clipped by 4 bases and J by 4 bases, with 14 bases between them. Per the germline V gene, CDR1 is LGHNA and CDR2 is YNFKEQ. CDR3 sequence (DNA): TGTGCCAGCAGCCTAACATCTAGTGGGTACAATGAGCAGTTCTTC. This codes for CASSLTSSGYNEQFF.

Of note for this clone: Additional DNA sequences in this sample encode the identical CDR3. The CDR3 bases are TGTGCCAGCAGCTTGGTCGGGAGGGGCGTAGAGACCCAGTACTTC. It translates to CASSLVGRGVETQYF. The chain recombines TRBV5-6 with TRBJ2-5; 8 bases are a match to TRBD2. CDR1 is SGHDT, CDR2 YYEEEE, per germline. The CDR3 is 15 amino acids. Trimming at V came to 0 bases and at J to 4 bases, leaving 5 bases not matched to a gene.

The chain joins TRBV5-1 to TRBJ2-5, with 8 bases matching TRBD2. The tail of the sequence fits TRBJ2-7 better, so the J call may be wrong. The germline CDR1 and CDR2 sequences are SGHRS and YFSETQ. This CDR3 has 16 residues. CDR3 DNA: TGCGCCAGCAGCTTGTATGGTAGCGGGACCTCCTACGAGCAGTACTTC. This gives the protein CASSLYGSGTSYEQYF.

The chain links TRBV7-6 to TRBJ2-2, with TRBD2 matching 10 bases. The germline V gene encodes CDR1 SGHVS and CDR2 FNYEAQ. CDR3 length equals 15 residues. V lost 2 bases and J lost 4; bases outside the gene matches: 1. This CDR3 reads CASSLSGRVTGELFF. CDR3 in DNA: TGTGCCAGCAGCTTAAGCGGGAGGGTCACCGGGGAGCTGTTTTTT.

The chain carries TRBV15 and TRBJ1-3; D might be TRBD1 (6 bases). This CDR3 is 15 amino acids long. V shed 3 bases and J shed 0 bases, with 9 bases lying between them. Germline V gene data show CDR1 as LNHNV and CDR2 as YYDKDF (reference sequence). As DNA, the CDR3 is TGTGCCACCAGCAGGACAGGCTTCTCTGGAAACACCATATATTTT. Its protein is CATSRTGFSGNTIYF.

The V and J genes are TRBV6-1 and TRBJ2-7; 8 bases are shared with TRBD2. CDR3 length: 16 residues. Unmatched junction bases numbered 10, after V lost 3 bases and J lost 3 bases. Germline assignment: CDR1 MNHNS and CDR2 SASEGT. CDR3: CASSDAGIAGGYEQYF. The CDR3 nucleotides read TGTGCCAGCAGTGATGCTGGGATTGCGGGAGGCTACGAGCAGTACTTC.

This clone was picked up one time. The chain links TRBV13 to TRBJ2-7; D may be TRBD2 (5 bases). V gave up 3 bases and J gave up 6 bases, with 15 bases separating them. The CDR3 runs 14 residues. Germline V gives CDR1 PRHDT, CDR2 FYEKMQ (reference sequence). In DNA form, the CDR3 reads TGTGCCAGCAGCTTTGGGGAGTTAGGGCGCGAGCAGTACTTC. This sequence encodes CASSFGELGREQYF.

V is TRBV2 and J is TRBJ2-1, with D unclear. This CDR3 has 13 residues. V dropped 4 bases and J dropped 0 bases, with 4 bases sitting between them. CDR1 and CDR2 from the germline V gene are SNHLY and FYNNEI. The DNA for the CDR3 is TGTGCCAGCAGTGGGAGCTCCTACAATGAGCAGTTCTTC. Protein sequence: CASSGSSYNEQFF.

The chain employs TRBV5-4 and TRBJ2-7; possible D gene TRBD1, 6 bases. V shed 5 bases and J shed 2 bases, with 14 bases lying between them. The CDR3 contains 14 residues. CDR1 and CDR2 from the germline V gene are SGHNT and YYREEE (reference sequence). The CDR3 spells CASSRQDPPYEQYF. CDR3 sequence (DNA): TGTGCCAGCAGTCGACAGGACCCACCCTACGAGCAGTACTTC. Supplemented by reference TRBV5-4 and TRBJ2-7, the full variable domain reads ETGVTQSPTHLIKTRGQQVTLRCSSQSGHNTVSWYQQALGQGPQFIFQYYREEENGRGNFPPRFSGLQFPNYSSELNVNALELDDSALYLCASSRQDPPYEQYFGPGTRLTVT.

The J gene is TRBJ2-7, the V gene TRBV5-4; D gene uncertain. The germline gives CDR1 SGHNT, CDR2 YYREEE (reference sequence). Trimming stripped 2 bases from V and 2 bases from J, with 14 bases between. CDR3 size: 15 residues. This CDR3 is CASSFSATATYEQYF. The CDR3 nucleotides read TGTGCCAGCAGCTTTTCCGCCACCGCGACCTACGAGCAGTACTTC.

The gene calls are TRBV11-2 and TRBJ2-3; 7 nucleotides line up with TRBD2. With V trimmed by 1 base and J by 3 bases, 10 bases remained unmatched. Germline V gene sequence: CDR1 SGHAT, CDR2 FQNNGV. This CDR3 contains 17 residues. The CDR3 DNA sequence: TGTGCCAGCAGCTTAGTTCCCTCCCAGCGGGAAACAGATACGCAGTATTTT. The encoded protein is CASSLVPSQRETDTQYF.